This T cell receptor beta chain derives from a study of shared clonotypes between healthy human individuals. In the study overall: Each donor's CD4 naive and CD4 memory cells filled three plates apiece, CD8 naive two, and CD8 memory one. Overall study findings and caveats: A generally larger estimated richness was seen in naive subsets than in memory subsets.

The sample holds one count of this clone. As yet, its antigen is unknown. Naive CD8 isolation took CD45RO-negative cells positively selected for CCR7 and excluded terminally differentiated effector memory CD45RA+ cells. The method was immunoSEQ multiplex PCR; TCRdb's version includes in-frame clones alone and lacks a portion of them. The sample includes more than 2 million clones, just over 90% of them seen just once. The source material was naive CD8+ T cells from PBMCs. The clonotype comes from a man aged 18 to 29 in good health. Some clones in this sample may be carry-over from other donors' samples.

CDR3: CASSNQQGAHEDQPQHF. In nucleotides, the CDR3 is TGCGCCAGCAGCAACCAACAGGGGGCGCATGAGGATCAGCCCCAGCATTTT. The rearrangement joins TRBV5-1 to TRBJ1-5, with 9 bases fitting TRBD1. V lost 4 bases, J lost 5 bases, and 13 bases stayed unmatched. Germline V CDR1 and CDR2: SGHRS, YFSETQ. This CDR3 comprises 17 residues.